This T cell receptor beta chain was sequenced during a study of a mutant IDH1 vaccine in newly diagnosed glioma. The overall study: Most had both radiotherapy and temozolomide beforehand; others had only one.

Method: immunoSEQ multiplex PCR; TCRdb's copy keeps in-frame clones and lacks some. The data contain 50,000 to 65,000 clones, 85% to 90% of them seen just once; the ten biggest clones take up around 1.7%. Time point indicated: week 35, safety follow-up. Vaccinated patients received 300 ug of mutant IDH1 20-mer peptide per dose, with topical imiquimod. On this clone: The target antigen is unknown.

The clonotype originates from a man aged 35-49 years with glioma. The sample consisted of PBMCs, taken from a glioma patient whose treatment included an IDH1 peptide vaccine.

The CDR3 sequence: CASSEGAYGYTF. For the CDR3, the DNA is TGTGCCAGCTCGGAGGGGGCGTATGGCTACACCTTC. The gene calls are TRBV6-1 and TRBJ1-2, with TRBD1 matching over 7 bases. Germline V CDR1 and CDR2: MNHNS, SASEGT. V gave up 8 bases and J gave up 5 bases; unmatched junction bases: 5. The CDR3 extends over 12 amino acids.